This T cell receptor beta chain originates from a study of T cells in Graves' hyperthyroidism and ophthalmopathy. TCR beta CDR3 sequences were amplified from RNA transcripts. TCR CDR3 underwent first-round RT-PCR with the HTBI primer set. One entry per CDR3 protein results from TCRdb running MiXCR on the multiplex PCR reads. The sample carries about 560,000 distinct CDR3 sequences, 16% recorded once. Patients showing uncontrolled infection, other autoimmune disease, pregnancy or lactation were ineligible. Diagnoses used clinical symptoms, serum thyroxine and TRAb, thyroid ultrasound and orbital computed tomography. This clonotype came up many times. Sequenced input: blood. This TCR was recovered from a woman aged 18-35 years with Graves' hyperthyroidism.

CDR3 bases: TGCAGTGCTAGACAACCAACAGGGTGGAATGAGCAGTTCTTC. This sequence encodes CSARQPTGWNEQFF. J is TRBJ2-1 and V is TRBV20-1; D possibly corresponds to TRBD1 (6 bases). CDR1 is DFQATT, CDR2 SNEGSKA, per germline (reference sequence). The CDR3 contains 14 residues. The V and J ends lost 2 bases and 7 bases respectively, with 15 bases between them.